This TCR beta chain was sequenced for a study of blood T cells in healthy people across ages. Whole-study results and caveats: It was not known whether donors were CMV positive (a possible confounder of expanded clonotype changes). Per-million-T-cell TCR beta diversity fell roughly linearly with age.

Next came a second PCR, run for about 7 to 12 cycles, which used a sample-barcoded 5' primer along with a J-beta primer mix. All cDNA molecules were each tagged by a template-switch adaptor with 12 random nucleotides. MiXCR was run by TCRdb on the 5' RACE reads, yielding one entry per CDR3 protein. Counted here are some 640,000 distinct CDR3 sequences, approximately 50% occurring once; the ten biggest clones make up under 35%. This clonotype appeared a few times. Its antigen is unidentified. Germline CDR1 and CDR2: SGHRS and YFSETQ. V lost 7 bases and J lost 5; bases outside the gene matches: 12. There are 15 residues in the CDR3. Isolated per sample were at least 7 million PBMCs.

Sequences were obtained from blood. V usage is TRBV5-1 and J usage is TRBJ2-1; 7 bases are shared with TRBD2. The receptor's source is an older woman in good health. The CDR3 DNA is TGCGCCAGCTCCCGAGCGACTAGCTCTCACAATGAGCAGTTCTTC. Its translation: CASSRATSSHNEQFF.